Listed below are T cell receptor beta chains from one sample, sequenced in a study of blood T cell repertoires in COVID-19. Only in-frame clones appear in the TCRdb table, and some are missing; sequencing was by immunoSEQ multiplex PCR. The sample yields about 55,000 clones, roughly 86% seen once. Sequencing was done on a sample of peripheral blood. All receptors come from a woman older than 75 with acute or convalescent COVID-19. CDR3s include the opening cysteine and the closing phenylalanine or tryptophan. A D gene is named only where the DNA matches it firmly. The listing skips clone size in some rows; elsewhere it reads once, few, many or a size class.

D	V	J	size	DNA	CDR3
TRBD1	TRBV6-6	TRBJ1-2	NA	TGTGCCAGCAGTTCCGACAGGGAGAAAGGCTACACCTTC	CASSSDREKGYTF
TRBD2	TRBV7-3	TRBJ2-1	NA	TGTGCCAGCAGCATTCGCGGGGGGGCCTACAATGAGCAGTTCTTC	CASSIRGGAYNEQFF
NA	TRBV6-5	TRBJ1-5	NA	TGTGCCATTTCGCGGGGGGCTAATCAGCCCCAGCATTTT	CAISRGANQPQHF
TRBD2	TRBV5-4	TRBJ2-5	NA	TGTGCCAGCAGCTTAGGGACTAGCGTGGAGACCCAGTACTTC	CASSLGTSVETQYF
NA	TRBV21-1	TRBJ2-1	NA	TGTGCCAGCAGCAAAGTGGTGCGGAATGAGCAGTTCTTC	CASSKVVRNEQFF
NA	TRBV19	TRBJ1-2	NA	TGTGCCAGTAGTAGAGCAGACAGAACTTATGGCTACACCTTC	CASSRADRTYGYTF
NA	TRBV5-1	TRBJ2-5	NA	TGCGCCAGCAGCTTGGGGAGGCAAGAGACCCAGTACTTC	CASSLGRQETQYF
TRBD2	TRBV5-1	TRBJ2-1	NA	TGCGCCAGCAGCCCTAGCGGGAGCAGCTACAATGAGCAGTTCTTC	CASSPSGSSYNEQFF
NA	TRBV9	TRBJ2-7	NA	TGTGCCAGCAGCTCGAGGCCAGTTCCCTACGAGCAGTACTTC	CASSSRPVPYEQYF
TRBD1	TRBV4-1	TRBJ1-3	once	TGCGCCAGCAGCCCCAGACAGGGGAGGGACACCATATATTTT	CASSPRQGRDTIYF
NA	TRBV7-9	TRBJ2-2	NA	TGTGCCAGCAGCTTTCCAGGGGTATCGAACACCGGGGAGCTGTTTTTT	CASSFPGVSNTGELFF
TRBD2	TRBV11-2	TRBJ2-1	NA	TGTGCCAGCAGCTCTCGCTCTAGCGGGATGAGCTCCTACAATGAGCAGTTCTTC	CASSSRSSGMSSYNEQFF
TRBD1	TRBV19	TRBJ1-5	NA	TGTGCCAGTAGACCCAAGAGACAGGGTGGCCAGCCCCAGCATTTT	CASRPKRQGGQPQHF
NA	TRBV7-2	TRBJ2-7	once	TGTGCCAGCGCCGTACAGGGCGGAGAGCAGTACTTC	CASAVQGGEQYF
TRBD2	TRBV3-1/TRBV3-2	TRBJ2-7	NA	TGTGCCAGCAGCCAAGTTTGGACTAGTCAGTACGAGCAGTACTTC	CASSQVWTSQYEQYF
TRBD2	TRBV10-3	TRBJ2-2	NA	TGTGCCATCAGTGTTGGACTAGCGGCGAACACCGGGGAGCTGTTTTTT	CAISVGLAANTGELFF
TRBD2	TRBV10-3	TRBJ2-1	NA	TGTGCCATCAGTGAGTCGGGACTAGCGGGAGTTCGCAATGAGCAGTTCTTC	CAISESGLAGVRNEQFF
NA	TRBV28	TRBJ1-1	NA	TGTGCCAGCACCTCGAACGGGGGGACAACTGAAGCTTTCTTT	CASTSNGGTTEAFF
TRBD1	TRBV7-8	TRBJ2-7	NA	TGTGCCAGCAGCTCTAAAGGGACAGGGAGCTCCGAGCAGTACTTC	CASSSKGTGSSEQYF
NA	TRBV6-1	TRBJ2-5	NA	TGTGCCAGCAGTGAAGCGTGGGGAAGGGGAGAGACCCAGTACTTC	CASSEAWGRGETQYF
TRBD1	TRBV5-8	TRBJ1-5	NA	TGTGCCAGCGGAACACCAGGGGGGCCCCAGCATTTT	CASGTPGGPQHF
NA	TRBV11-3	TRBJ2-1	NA	TGTGCCAGCAGCTTAAAGGGGCACAATGAGCAGTTCTTC	CASSLKGHNEQFF
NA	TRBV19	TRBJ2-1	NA	TGTGCCACAGAACCACCGACTAGACACAATGAGCAGTTCTTC	CATEPPTRHNEQFF
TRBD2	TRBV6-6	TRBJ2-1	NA	TGTGCCAGCAGTCCGATTTTAGCGGGAGGTCCCAAAGATGAGCAGTTCTTC	CASSPILAGGPKDEQFF
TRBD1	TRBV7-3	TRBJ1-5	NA	TGTGCCAGCAACCAGACCGGGACAGACATTTTATGGCCCCAGCATTTT	CASNQTGTDILWPQHF
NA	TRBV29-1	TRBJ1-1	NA	TGCAGCGTTGGACCACAAACGCGGACTGAAGCTTTCTTT	CSVGPQTRTEAFF
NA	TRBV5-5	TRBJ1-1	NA	TGTGCCAGCAGCTTGGAGCAGGGATCCATGAACACTGAAGCTTTCTTT	CASSLEQGSMNTEAFF
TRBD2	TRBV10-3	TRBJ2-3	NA	TGTGCGGGAGGGACTAGGGGCACAGATACGCAGTATTTT	CAGGTRGTDTQYF
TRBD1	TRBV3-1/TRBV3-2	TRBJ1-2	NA	TGTGCCAGCAGCCAAAACGCAGGGGGGGGCTACACCTTC	CASSQNAGGGYTF
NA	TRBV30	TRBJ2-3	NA	TGTGCCCAAGGCGACGGGCTAGCGCTAGATACGCAGTATTTT	CAQGDGLALDTQYF
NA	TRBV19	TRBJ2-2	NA	TGTGCCAGTAGTATTTCAGGAAACACCGGGGAGCTGTTTTTT	CASSISGNTGELFF
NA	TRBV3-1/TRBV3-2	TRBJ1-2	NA	TGTGCCAGCAGGAGGGGGAATGGCTACACCTTC	CASRRGNGYTF
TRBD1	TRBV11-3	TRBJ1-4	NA	TGTGCCAGCAGCTTAGTAGCCGGACAGGGACAACTGTTTTTT	CASSLVAGQGQLFF
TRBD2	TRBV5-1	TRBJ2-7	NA	TGCGCCAGCAGCTTGTCTAGCGGGGCCTACGAGCAGTACTTC	CASSLSSGAYEQYF
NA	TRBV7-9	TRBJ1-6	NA	TGTGCCAGCAGCTTAGCAGAGACACCCCTCCACTTT	CASSLAETPLHF
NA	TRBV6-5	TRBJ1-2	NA	TGTGCCAGCGGGAGGGACATCCTATTCTATGGCTACACCTTC	CASGRDILFYGYTF
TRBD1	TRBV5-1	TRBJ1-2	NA	TGCGCCAGCAGCCTCCAAATGACAGGGGGGTATGGCTACACCTTC	CASSLQMTGGYGYTF
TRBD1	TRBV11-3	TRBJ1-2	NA	TGTGCCAGCAGCCCATCGACAGGGGGCAAGGAGGGCTACACCTTC	CASSPSTGGKEGYTF
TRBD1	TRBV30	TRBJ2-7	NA	TGTGCCTGGACGAGGGGGCAACGCTACGAGCAGTACTTC	CAWTRGQRYEQYF
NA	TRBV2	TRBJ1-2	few	TGTGCCAGCAGTGCCCAGGGCCGGGGCTACACCTTC	CASSAQGRGYTF
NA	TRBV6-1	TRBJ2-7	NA	TGTGCCAGCAGTGATGCCCTGGGGCCCGGAAAAGGTGTGGAGCAGTACTTC	CASSDALGPGKGVEQYF
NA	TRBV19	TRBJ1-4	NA	TGTGCCAGTAGTATACCTCCCCTTATCAATCACGGTAAAGCTAATGAAAAACTGTTTTTT	CASSIPPLINHGKANEKLFF
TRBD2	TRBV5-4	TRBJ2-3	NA	TGTGCCAGCAGCCATGTAGCGGGAGTGACAGATACGCAGTATTTT	CASSHVAGVTDTQYF
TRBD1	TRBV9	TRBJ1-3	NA	TGTGCCAGCAACCAGGGGGGAATTGGAAACACCATATATTTT	CASNQGGIGNTIYF
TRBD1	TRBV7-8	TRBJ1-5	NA	TGTGCCAGCAGCTGGGACAGGCATAGCAATCAGCCCCAGCATTTT	CASSWDRHSNQPQHF
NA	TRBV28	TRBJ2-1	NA	TGTGCCAGCATCGGCGCGGGCGGGTATGAGCAGTTCTTC	CASIGAGGYEQFF
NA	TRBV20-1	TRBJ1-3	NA	TGCAGTGCTAGTTCCCAACAGGGTTCGAGTTTCATATATTTT	CSASSQQGSSFIYF
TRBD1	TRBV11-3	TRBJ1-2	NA	TGTGCCAGCAGCGTGGGGACAGTTGGCTACACCTTC	CASSVGTVGYTF
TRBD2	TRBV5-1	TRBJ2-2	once	TGCGCCAGCAGAAGCGGGGGGGCCGTCACCGGGGAGCTGTTTTTT	CASRSGGAVTGELFF
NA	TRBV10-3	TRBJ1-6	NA	TGTGCCACTCAGGGGAGCAGGGGAAATTCACCCCTCCACTTT	CATQGSRGNSPLHF
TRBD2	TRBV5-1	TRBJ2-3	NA	TGCGCCAGCAGCATCGGGACTAGCGGAAGCACAGATACGCAGTATTTT	CASSIGTSGSTDTQYF